Presented here are 22 T cell receptor beta chains from one specimen sequenced in a study of blood T cells in healthy people across ages. A second PCR, run for roughly 7 to 12 cycles, used a sample-barcoded 5' primer plus a J-beta primer mix. TCRdb reanalysed the 5' RACE reads using MiXCR and keeps one entry per CDR3 protein. The data contain approximately 1,100,000 distinct CDR3 sequences, around 43% of them singletons. The sequencing input was blood. These receptors originate from a woman aged 55-75 years in good health.

In its sample, this clonotype was seen a few times. This rearrangement joins TRBV25-1 to TRBJ2-3, with D tentatively TRBD2 (6 bases). There are 14 residues in the CDR3. CDR1 and CDR2 from the germline V gene are MGHDK and SYGVNS. V lost 5 bases, J lost 4 bases, and 13 bases lay in between. CDR3 protein: CASSSVLASDTQYF. In nucleotides, the CDR3 is TGTGCCAGCAGTTCTGTTCTAGCGTCAGATACGCAGTATTTT.

This clonotype has more than one count but fewer than ten. The J gene is TRBJ2-5, the V gene TRBV29-1; D perhaps matches TRBD2 (6 bases). V gave up 3 bases and J gave up 5 bases, with 13 bases separating them. From germline, CDR1 is SQVTM and CDR2 ANQGSEA. The CDR3 loop spans 13 amino acids. CDR3 protein: CSVDAGPPETQYF. The CDR3 DNA reads as TGCAGCGTTGACGCGGGGCCCCCGGAGACCCAGTACTTC.

The CDR3 DNA sequence: TGTGCCAGCAGCCCGACAGGGGCTGGGGCCAACGTCCTGACTTTC. This gives the protein CASSPTGAGANVLTF. The rearrangement joins TRBV7-3 to TRBJ2-6, with 8 bases aligning to TRBD1. The CDR3 extends over 15 amino acids. V trimming: 5 bases; J trimming: 2 bases; junction bases outside the gene matches: 2. The germline gives CDR1 SGHTA, CDR2 FQGTGA. Full variable domain (missing parts from reference TRBV7-3 and TRBJ2-6): GAGVSQTPSNKVTEKGKYVELRCDPISGHTALYWYRQSLGQGPEFLIYFQGTGAADDSGLPNDRFFAVRPEGSVSTLKIQRTERGDSAVYLCASSPTGAGANVLTFGAGSRLTVL.

With regard to this clonotype: The junction does not match germline at one end; this may be a read error. This chain joins TRBV20-1 and TRBJ2-5; TRBD2 agrees at 12 bases. Germline V gene lookup returns CDR1 DFQATT and CDR2 SNEGSKA (reference sequence). The CDR3 consists of 17 residues. The chain's CDR3 is CSAGDRLAGGRQETQYF. CDR3 sequence (DNA): TGCAGTGCTGGAGATAGGCTAGCGGGAGGGCGGCAAGAGACCCAGTACTTC.

This clonotype was observed a few times. The chain couples TRBV20-1 to TRBJ2-1; 10 positions match TRBD2. This CDR3 comprises 15 residues. CDR1 DFQATT and CDR2 SNEGSKA come from the germline V gene (reference sequence). Trimming removed 2 bases from V and 5 bases from J; junction bases left unmatched: 6. The CDR3 protein is CSARHTSGNHNEQFF. The DNA of the CDR3 is TGCAGTGCTAGACACACTAGCGGGAACCACAATGAGCAGTTCTTC.

In regard to this clonotype: This may be a read error, as it is one base from a much larger clone. V and J are TRBV29-1 and TRBJ2-5; TRBD1 aligns across 9 bases. Germline values: CDR1 SQVTM, CDR2 ANQGSEA. V lost 3 bases, J lost 11 bases, and 16 bases stayed unmatched. CDR3 size: 15 residues. The CDR3 DNA follows: TGCAGCGTTGATATTGTGGGACAGGGTGTCGATGAGCAGTACTTC. It codes for CSVDIVGQGVDEQYF.

V is TRBV20-1 and J is TRBJ2-5; TRBD1 might be the D (6 bases). V was clipped by 3 bases and J by 1 base, with 9 bases between them. This CDR3 has 13 amino acids. Germline V lookup: CDR1 DFQATT, CDR2 SNEGSKA (reference sequence). CDR3 DNA sequence: TGCAGTGCTAGCTCAGGGGTCCAAGAGACCCAGTACTTC. Translation gives CSASSGVQETQYF.

This chain uses TRBV28 with TRBJ2-1; perhaps TRBD2 as D (5 bases). Between the trimmed V and J ends, which lost 7 bases and 6 bases, there was a span of 16 bases. Germline V lookup: CDR1 MDHEN, CDR2 SYDVKM. The CDR3 has 14 residues. CDR3: CASNPLAAPNEQFF. Here the CDR3 DNA reads TGTGCCAGCAATCCTCTAGCCGCCCCCAATGAGCAGTTCTTC.

This sequence joins TRBV11-2 and TRBJ2-1; D perhaps matches TRBD2 (6 bases). The ends were cut back, 0 bases at V and 6 bases at J, with 9 bases in the middle. The CDR3 sequence is 14 residues long. Germline CDR1 reads SGHAT; CDR2 reads FQNNGV. CDR3: CASSLELASNEQFF. The CDR3, as DNA: TGTGCCAGCAGCTTAGAACTAGCTTCCAATGAGCAGTTCTTC.

This clonotype was seen a handful of times. The gene calls are TRBV7-8 and TRBJ2-1, with 7 nucleotides matching TRBD2. The CDR3 spans 13 residues. Unmatched junction bases numbered 3, after V lost 7 bases and J lost 3 bases. Germline assignment: CDR1 SGHVS and CDR2 FQNEAQ. The CDR3 nucleotides read TGTGCCAGCACCACGGGAGGCTACAATGAGCAGTTCTTC. Translating it yields CASTTGGYNEQFF.

This clonotype was counted a single time. The gene calls are TRBV3-1 and TRBJ2-1; possibly TRBD2 for D (6 bases). The germline V gene has CDR1 LGHDT and CDR2 YNNKEL (reference sequence). This CDR3 is built from 15 residues. V shed 1 base and J shed 7 bases, with 14 bases lying between them. The CDR3 bases are TGTGCCAGCAGCCAAGCTTTACAAAGCGGGAATGAGCAGTTCTTC. Translation: CASSQALQSGNEQFF.

There are a few counts of this clonotype. The chain has TRBV5-1 and TRBJ2-5, with a possible D match to TRBD1 (5 bases). This CDR3 comprises 15 residues. The germline gives CDR1 SGHRS, CDR2 YFSETQ. The V end lost 4 bases, the J end lost 2 bases, and 15 bases lay between the germline ends. The CDR3 bases are TGCGCCAGCAGCAAACTTTTGGACACACAAGAGACCCAGTACTTC. Amino acids: CASSKLLDTQETQYF.

The CDR3 region is CASSLTIEQYF. As DNA, the CDR3 is TGTGCCAGCAGTTTAACTATCGAGCAGTACTTC. The chain couples TRBV2 to TRBJ2-5; D is uncertain. The J call may be faulty, since TRBJ2-7 better matches the DNA end. The germline V gene encodes CDR1 SNHLY and CDR2 FYNNEI. The CDR3 has 11 amino acids.

This clonotype was counted between two and nine times. The chain is built from TRBV20-1 and TRBJ2-7; D remains unclear. V shed 2 bases and J shed 3 bases, with 11 bases lying between them. The CDR3 consists of 13 residues. In germline, CDR1 is DFQATT, CDR2 SNEGSKA (reference sequence). The chain's CDR3 is CSARQPDLYEQYF. The CDR3 DNA reads as TGCAGTGCTAGACAGCCGGACCTCTACGAGCAGTACTTC.

The V gene is TRBV20-1, the J gene TRBJ2-1, with TRBD2 identical over 9 bases. Trimming at V came to 0 bases and at J to 6 bases, leaving 6 bases not matched to a gene. Per the germline V gene, CDR1 is DFQATT and CDR2 is SNEGSKA (reference sequence). This CDR3 spans 15 amino acids. CDR3 residues: CSARDLSGSSNEQFF. The CDR3 DNA is TGCAGTGCTAGAGATCTTAGCGGGAGTAGCAATGAGCAGTTCTTC.

The genes are TRBV6-1 and TRBJ1-6; D is uncertain. Deletions cut 0 bases from V and 4 bases from J, with 1 base between. Germline-derived CDR1 and CDR2 are MNHNS and SASEGT. This CDR3 region has 13 residues. As DNA, the CDR3 is TGTGCCAGCAGTGAAGCATATAATTCACCCCTCCACTTT. Protein sequence: CASSEAYNSPLHF.

The chain is built from TRBV6-1 and TRBJ1-4; a weak D match, TRBD1 (6 bases). Deletions cut 6 bases from V and 6 bases from J, with 20 bases between. This CDR3 is built from 16 residues. Looked up from germline, CDR1 is MNHNS and CDR2 is SASEGT. CDR3 in DNA: TGTGCCAGCAGCCTCACGAGACAGGCTGTTGATGAAAAACTGTTTTTT. Its translation: CASSLTRQAVDEKLFF.

In this sample, this clonotype turned up once. The rearrangement joins TRBV24-1 to TRBJ2-4; no definite D call. CDR1 and CDR2 (germline): KGHDR, SFDVKD. The CDR3 is 15 residues long. Trimming pared 3 bases from V and 4 bases from J, leaving 12 bases between. The CDR3 sequence: CATSDGPGLKNIQYF. CDR3 DNA: TGTGCCACCAGTGATGGACCGGGCCTGAAAAACATTCAGTACTTC.

The V call is TRBV20-1, the J call TRBJ1-2; the match to TRBD1 covers 8 bases. In germline, CDR1 is DFQATT, CDR2 SNEGSKA (reference sequence). CDR3 length: 17 residues. Trimming took 3 bases from V and 4 from J; bases not matched to a gene: 16. The CDR3 here is CSASPGTGGEIFYGYTF. DNA of the CDR3: TGCAGTGCTAGTCCGGGGACAGGCGGGGAAATTTTCTATGGCTACACCTTC.

This clonotype was observed a handful of times. The chain carries TRBV12-3 or TRBV12-4 and TRBJ2-1, with 10 bases fitting TRBD2. Trimming at V came to 8 bases and at J to 5 bases, leaving 6 bases not matched to a gene. This CDR3 region has 14 residues. CDR3 DNA: TGTGCCAGCCAGCGGGAGGGCCGGAACAATGAGCAGTTCTTC. It specifies CASQREGRNNEQFF.

This clonotype has only a few counts. CDR3 sequence (DNA): TGTGCCAGCAGCCAAGTGGTGGGCCTGTCCTACAATGAGCAGTTCTTC. Translated, it gives CASSQVVGLSYNEQFF. The V and J genes are TRBV3-1 and TRBJ2-1; D not certain. The CDR3 totals 16 residues. The V end was cut by 1 base, the J end by 1 base, with 11 bases between. Per germline, CDR1 LGHDT and CDR2 YNNKEL (reference sequence).

The chain has TRBV4-2 and TRBJ1-1; no definite D call. Trimming cost V 1 base and J 0 bases, with 9 bases left between them. The CDR3 runs to 15 residues. Germline CDR1 is LGHNA and CDR2 is YNFKEQ. The CDR3 DNA sequence: TGTGCCAGCAGCCAAGGCCTCAGGTTGAACACTGAAGCTTTCTTT. Translating it yields CASSQGLRLNTEAFF.